The 14 T cell receptor beta chains below come from one sample, sequenced in a study of cytomegalovirus exposure and HLA in healthy donors. The PCR was carried out with 60 Vbeta primers and 13 Jbeta primers. Here immunoSEQ multiplex PCR was the method, and the copy in TCRdb shows in-frame clones only, minus some. The table includes 150,000 to 200,000 clones, 78% detected once. The source material was PBMCs. Receptors originate from a woman in her thirties in good health and CMV-seropositive.

This chain joins TRBV18 and TRBJ2-5; no definite D call. The CDR3 is 12 amino acids. The V and J ends lost 4 bases and 3 bases respectively, with 6 bases between them. Looked up from germline, CDR1 is KGHSH and CDR2 is LQKENI. CDR3 DNA sequence: TGTGCCAGCTCACGACAAGAAGAGACCCAGTACTTC. This gives the protein CASSRQEETQYF.

The chain has TRBV6-1 and TRBJ2-6, with D maybe TRBD1 (6 bases). The CDR3 is 14 amino acids. Germline loops: CDR1 MNHNS, CDR2 SASEGT. V gave up 7 bases and J gave up 12 bases, with 19 bases separating them. The CDR3 is CASIPLGQKSVLTF. The CDR3 bases are TGTGCCAGCATCCCCCTGGGACAAAAAAGCGTCCTGACTTTC.

The rearrangement links TRBV4-3 to TRBJ2-2; 13 bases align to TRBD2. The CDR3 has 16 amino acids. Germline values: CDR1 LGHNA, CDR2 YSLEER. Unmatched junction bases numbered 8, after V lost 0 bases and J lost 13 bases. As DNA, the CDR3 is TGCGCCAGCAGCCAAGATCCGGGACTAGCGGGGAGGGGGCTGTTTTTT. Translation gives CASSQDPGLAGRGLFF.

J is TRBJ2-7 and V is TRBV4-1; D may be TRBD2 (7 bases). CDR3 size: 12 residues. In germline, CDR1 is MGHRA, CDR2 YSYEKL. The V end lost 2 bases, the J end lost 6 bases, and 8 bases lay between the germline ends. CDR3 in DNA: TGCGCCAGCAGCCAAAGGGGGGGCGAGCAGTACTTC. This gives the protein CASSQRGGEQYF.

A few counts support this clone. This chain joins TRBV7-9 and TRBJ1-2; a weak D match, TRBD1 (5 bases). Germline V CDR1 and CDR2: SEHNR, FQNEAQ (reference sequence). The V end was cut by 5 bases, the J end by 0 bases, with 16 bases between. CDR3 length: 16 amino acids. The CDR3 sequence is CASSPGRAIANYGYTF. CDR3 bases: TGTGCCAGCAGCCCCGGCAGGGCGATAGCTAACTATGGCTACACCTTC.

The chain is built from TRBV28 and TRBJ2-7; 7 positions agree with TRBD2. Germline-derived CDR1 and CDR2 are MDHEN and SYDVKM. Unmatched junction bases numbered 2, after V lost 0 bases and J lost 3 bases. This CDR3 spans 14 amino acids. The DNA for the CDR3 is TGTGCCAGCAGTTTATGGGGGGGGTACTACGAGCAGTACTTC. It encodes CASSLWGGYYEQYF.

V gene TRBV5-4 combines with J gene TRBJ1-5, with 7 bases fitting TRBD1. The CDR3 contains 13 residues. Per germline, CDR1 SGHNT and CDR2 YYREEE (reference sequence). With V trimmed by 5 bases and J by 4 bases, 3 bases remained unmatched. CDR3: CASRADRNQPQHF. In DNA, the CDR3 is TGTGCCAGCAGGGCGGACAGGAATCAGCCCCAGCATTTT.

The chain is built from TRBV4-1 and TRBJ2-1; a weak D match, TRBD1 (5 bases). The germline V gene encodes CDR1 MGHRA and CDR2 YSYEKL. CDR3 length: 14 residues. Trimming removed 4 bases at V and 0 bases at J, with 7 bases between. The CDR3 spells CASSLRGSYNEQFF. The CDR3 coding sequence is TGCGCCAGCAGCCTTAGGGGCTCCTACAATGAGCAGTTCTTC.

This clone was detected a few times. The chain couples TRBV9 to TRBJ2-7; D unclear. This CDR3 has 15 residues. The V end lost 1 base, the J end lost 1 base, and 12 bases lay between the germline ends. The germline V gene encodes CDR1 SGDLS and CDR2 YYNGEE. CDR3 loop: CASSVSAKPSYEQYF. In nucleotides, the CDR3 is TGTGCCAGCAGCGTAAGTGCGAAGCCTTCCTACGAGCAGTACTTC.

This chain links TRBV6-6 with TRBJ1-2; TRBD1 might be the D (5 bases). The CDR3 runs to 13 residues. Trimming removed 7 bases from V and 4 bases from J, with 13 bases in between. CDR1 is MNHNY, CDR2 SVGAGI, per germline (reference sequence). The CDR3 spells CASTRGAPYGYTF. CDR3 DNA: TGTGCCAGCACACGCGGGGCCCCCTATGGCTACACCTTC.

This sequence joins TRBV2 and TRBJ2-5; no clear D. With 5 bases removed from V and 2 bases from J, the gap between germline ends came to 12 bases. Germline V gene lookup returns CDR1 SNHLY and CDR2 FYNNEI. The CDR3 is 14 amino acids. In DNA, the CDR3 is TGTGCCAGCAGTTCGTACTCCCGACAAGAGACCCAGTACTTC. It codes for CASSSYSRQETQYF.

There are a few counts of this clone. V is TRBV11-1 and J is TRBJ1-6; 7 nucleotides agree with TRBD1. This CDR3 contains 16 residues. The germline CDR1 and CDR2 sequences are SGHAT and FQDESV (reference sequence). The J segment lost 10 bases and the V segment lost 3 bases, leaving 12 bases of the junction unmatched. The DNA for the CDR3 is TGTGCCAGCAGCTTCGAGGGGGCGAACCTGGGGTCACCCCTCCACTTT. It translates to CASSFEGANLGSPLHF.

This sequence joins TRBV4-3 and TRBJ2-2; a possible D gene is TRBD1 (6 bases). The V end lost 8 bases, the J end lost 4 bases, and 11 bases lay between the germline ends. CDR3 size: 13 residues. Germline CDR1 LGHNA, CDR2 YSLEER. The CDR3 sequence is CASGGQSTGELFF. CDR3 in DNA: TGCGCCAGCGGAGGACAGAGCACCGGGGAGCTGTTTTTT.

Comments on this clone: A junction boundary mismatches the germline segment, possibly from a read error. CDR3 residues: CVSSFLAGGQNTGELFF. The CDR3 DNA reads as TGTGTCAGCAGTTTTTTAGCGGGAGGGCAGAACACCGGGGAGCTGTTTTTT. The J gene is TRBJ2-2, the V gene TRBV27, with 11 bases matching TRBD2. The CDR3 has 17 amino acids. Germline CDR1 reads MNHEY; CDR2 reads SMNVEV (reference sequence).